Each of the 4 T cell receptor beta chains below was sequenced from the same sample in a study of T cells in Graves' hyperthyroidism and ophthalmopathy. Researchers took RNA transcripts and amplified the TCR beta CDR3 regions from them. First-round RT-PCR of the TCR CDR3 relied on the HTBI primer set. TCRdb independently ran MiXCR on the multiplex PCR reads; one entry per CDR3 protein. The sample lists over 500,000 distinct CDR3 sequences, 15% to 20% occurring once. The material sequenced was blood. These TCRs come from a woman in her thirties with Graves' ophthalmopathy.

There are a few counts of this clonotype. V usage is TRBV20-1 and J usage is TRBJ1-6; maybe TRBD1 (5 bases). V gave up 0 bases and J gave up 8 bases, with 11 bases separating them. The germline V gene has CDR1 DFQATT and CDR2 SNEGSKA (reference sequence). The CDR3 has 14 amino acids. CDR3 in amino acids: CSARDIRDDSPLHF. CDR3 nucleotide sequence: TGCAGTGCTAGAGATATAAGGGACGATTCACCCCTCCACTTT.

The chain has TRBV27 and TRBJ2-5; no clear D gene. The V end was cut by 4 bases, the J end by 5 bases, with 11 bases between. CDR1 is MNHEY, CDR2 SMNVEV, per germline (reference sequence). There are 13 residues in the CDR3. CDR3 in DNA: TGTGCCAGCAGTTCTTTGGGTCGTGAGACCCAGTACTTC. This sequence encodes CASSSLGRETQYF.

This clonotype showed up many times. The CDR3: CSARDPKSSVDLYEQYF. CDR3 in DNA: TGCAGTGCTAGAGATCCGAAGTCTAGCGTAGACTTGTACGAGCAGTACTTC. The chain combines TRBV20-1 with TRBJ2-7, with D perhaps TRBD2 (6 bases). Trimming pared 0 bases from V and 4 bases from J, leaving 22 bases between. Germline lookup yields CDR1 DFQATT and CDR2 SNEGSKA (reference sequence). CDR3 size: 17 residues.

The chain uses TRBV30 and TRBJ1-1, with D unclear. V lost 4 bases and J lost 1, with 7 bases in between. The CDR3 contains 12 residues. The V gene's germline CDR1 is GTSNPN and CDR2 SVGIG (reference sequence). The DNA for the CDR3 is TGTGCCTGGAACCCCACGAACACTGAAGCTTTCTTT. This gives the protein CAWNPTNTEAFF. Full variable domain (outside the CDR3, taken from reference TRBV30 and TRBJ1-1): SQTIHQWPATLVQPVGSPLSLECTVEGTSNPNLYWYRQAAGRGLQLLFYSVGIGQISSEVPQNLSASRPQDRQFILSSKKLLLSDSGFYLCAWNPTNTEAFFGQGTRLTVV.